This T cell receptor beta chain was documented in a study of shared clonotypes between healthy human individuals. Overall study: A few men and a couple of women, aged 18 to 49, were donors.

Terminally differentiated effector memory CD45RA+ cells were excluded by CCR7 positive selection of CD45RO-negative cells. It was across several immunoSEQ plates that each subset's genomic DNA was evenly split. Profiled with immunoSEQ multiplex PCR; TCRdb holds only in-frame clones, not every one. In the table there are about 1.9 million clones, around 95% of which are singletons. Specimen: naive CD8+ T cells from PBMCs. The receptor's source is a man aged 18 to 29 in good health. Some clones in this sample may be carry-over from other donors' samples.

CDR3 in amino acids: CASSHFRDYDYNEQFF. The CDR3 DNA sequence: TGTGCCAGCAGCCACTTCCGGGACTACGATTACAATGAGCAGTTCTTC. This sequence joins TRBV27 and TRBJ2-1, with 7 bases identical to TRBD2. CDR3 length: 16 amino acids. Germline CDR1 and CDR2: MNHEY and SMNVEV (reference sequence). J gave up 4 bases and V 6 bases, and 12 bases lay outside the gene matches.